These T cell receptor beta chains were read from a single sample in a study of Ad26.COV2.S vaccination and SARS-CoV-2 variants. Profiled with immunoSEQ multiplex PCR; TCRdb holds only in-frame clones, not every one. In the table there are around 450,000 clones, 89% of which are singletons. This material consisted of peripheral blood, taken in a trial of Ad26.COV2.S vaccine versus placebo. These receptors were collected from a person between 18 and 65 years old who received the Ad26.COV2.S COVID-19 vaccine or a placebo. Each CDR3 is given with its conserved first and last residue. The order of the fields is V gene, D gene, clone size, J gene, CDR3 DNA, CDR3 protein. A D gene is named only where the DNA matches it firmly. Size tells how often a clone was seen (once, few, many) or the class of an expanded clone, and some rows leave it out.

V gene: TRBV14
D gene: .
clone size: once
J gene: TRBJ1-6
CDR3 DNA: TGTGCCAGCAGCCAAGGGGTATCACCCCTCCACTTT
CDR3 protein: CASSQGVSPLHF

V gene: TRBV6-6
D gene: .
clone size: .
J gene: TRBJ1-4
CDR3 DNA: TGTGCCAGCAGGGAGGGGGAAAAACTGTTTTTT
CDR3 protein: CASREGEKLFF

V gene: TRBV7-8
D gene: TRBD2
clone size: .
J gene: TRBJ2-3
CDR3 DNA: TGTGCCACGCAAGTACTAGCGGGAGGAGATACGCAGTATTTT
CDR3 protein: CATQVLAGGDTQYF

V gene: TRBV10-2
D gene: .
clone size: .
J gene: TRBJ2-7
CDR3 DNA: TGCGCCAGCCAGACATCTGGGGGTTACGAGCAGTACTTC
CDR3 protein: CASQTSGGYEQYF

V gene: TRBV28
D gene: TRBD2
clone size: .
J gene: TRBJ2-7
CDR3 DNA: TGTGCCAGCAGTTCCCGCCGGGGGGGTAGAGACGAGCAGTACTTC
CDR3 protein: CASSSRRGGRDEQYF

V gene: TRBV5-1
D gene: .
clone size: .
J gene: TRBJ2-3
CDR3 DNA: TGCGCCAGCAGTCTAGGGCGCACAGATACGCAGTATTTT
CDR3 protein: CASSLGRTDTQYF

V gene: TRBV5-1
D gene: .
clone size: .
J gene: TRBJ2-5
CDR3 DNA: TGCGCCAGCAGCTTCCCGCAGGAGACCCAGTACTTC
CDR3 protein: CASSFPQETQYF

V gene: TRBV5-8
D gene: .
clone size: few
J gene: TRBJ1-5
CDR3 DNA: TGTGCCAGCGCGGGACGGATCAATCAGCCCCAGCATTTT
CDR3 protein: CASAGRINQPQHF

V gene: TRBV25-1
D gene: .
clone size: .
J gene: TRBJ1-1
CDR3 DNA: TGTGCCAGCAGTGAATTAGTGGAGGAGTCCACTGAAGCTTTCTTT
CDR3 protein: CASSELVEESTEAFF

V gene: TRBV28
D gene: .
clone size: .
J gene: TRBJ2-1
CDR3 DNA: TGTGCCAGCAGTTTATGGCCTGACAATGAGCAGTTCTTC
CDR3 protein: CASSLWPDNEQFF

V gene: TRBV13
D gene: .
clone size: .
J gene: TRBJ1-1
CDR3 DNA: TGTGCCAGCAGCTTTGCTATGACTGAAGCTTTCTTT
CDR3 protein: CASSFAMTEAFF

V gene: TRBV7-2
D gene: .
clone size: .
J gene: TRBJ2-1
CDR3 DNA: TGTGCCAGCAGCTTAGCAGGGAACTCCTACAATGAGCAGTTCTTC
CDR3 protein: CASSLAGNSYNEQFF

V gene: TRBV27
D gene: .
clone size: few
J gene: TRBJ1-6
CDR3 DNA: TGTGCCAGCAGTCCCCGGGTAGGACGGGCCCTCCACTTT
CDR3 protein: CASSPRVGRALHF

V gene: TRBV2
D gene: .
clone size: .
J gene: TRBJ2-2
CDR3 DNA: TGTGCCAGCATGGCCCACCGAACCGGGGAGCTGTTTTTT
CDR3 protein: CASMAHRTGELFF

V gene: TRBV13
D gene: .
clone size: .
J gene: TRBJ1-4
CDR3 DNA: TGTGCCAGCAGCTCGGGGGTCGAAAAACTGTTTTTT
CDR3 protein: CASSSGVEKLFF

V gene: TRBV2
D gene: .
clone size: .
J gene: TRBJ2-7
CDR3 DNA: TGTGCCAGCAGTCCCCTAGGGCGTCGGGAGCAGTACTTC
CDR3 protein: CASSPLGRREQYF

V gene: TRBV7-6
D gene: .
clone size: .
J gene: TRBJ2-3
CDR3 DNA: TGTGCCAGCAGCTTAGATCCCCGGGGGGATACGCAGTATTTT
CDR3 protein: CASSLDPRGDTQYF

V gene: TRBV7-2
D gene: TRBD1
clone size: .
J gene: TRBJ2-7
CDR3 DNA: TGTGCCAGCAGCTTAGCGCCACAGGGGGGTGAGCAGTACTTC
CDR3 protein: CASSLAPQGGEQYF

V gene: TRBV18
D gene: .
clone size: once
J gene: TRBJ2-5
CDR3 DNA: TGTGCCAGCTCACCACCGGAGGACCCCAGGACCCAGTACTTC
CDR3 protein: CASSPPEDPRTQYF

V gene: TRBV24-1
D gene: .
clone size: once
J gene: TRBJ2-5
CDR3 DNA: TGTGCCACCAGTGATGGCTCGGGCGTCAATGAGGAGACCCAGTACTTC
CDR3 protein: CATSDGSGVNEETQYF

V gene: TRBV7-2
D gene: .
clone size: .
J gene: TRBJ1-1
CDR3 DNA: TGTGCCAGCAGCTTCTCAGGTGTGAACACTGAAGCTTTCTTT
CDR3 protein: CASSFSGVNTEAFF

V gene: TRBV5-1
D gene: .
clone size: .
J gene: TRBJ2-2
CDR3 DNA: TGCGCCAGCAGCTCCCACTCACAGAGCGCGAACACCGGGGAGCTGTTTTTT
CDR3 protein: CASSSHSQSANTGELFF

V gene: TRBV4-2
D gene: .
clone size: .
J gene: TRBJ1-5
CDR3 DNA: TGTGCCAGCAGCCAAGATTGGTCGGGCAGGGATCAGCCCCAGCATTTT
CDR3 protein: CASSQDWSGRDQPQHF

V gene: TRBV18
D gene: .
clone size: .
J gene: TRBJ2-5
CDR3 DNA: TGTGCCAGCTCACCAGGAGCGAGGGGTGAGGAGACCCAGTACTTC
CDR3 protein: CASSPGARGEETQYF

V gene: TRBV5-1
D gene: .
clone size: .
J gene: TRBJ1-4
CDR3 DNA: TGCGCCAGCAGCTCAAGCGTACAGGGACGTAATGAAAAACTGTTTTTT
CDR3 protein: CASSSSVQGRNEKLFF

V gene: TRBV4-3
D gene: .
clone size: .
J gene: TRBJ1-5
CDR3 DNA: TGCGCCAGCAGCCAATCCGTTAGCAATCAGCCCCAGCATTTT
CDR3 protein: CASSQSVSNQPQHF

V gene: TRBV5-6
D gene: TRBD2
clone size: .
J gene: TRBJ2-5
CDR3 DNA: TGTGCCAGCAGCTTGGTTAGCGGGGGGGCCAGGAGAGAGACCCAGTACTTC
CDR3 protein: CASSLVSGGARRETQYF

V gene: TRBV9
D gene: .
clone size: .
J gene: TRBJ1-4
CDR3 DNA: TGTGCCAGCAGCGTAGCCCCAAATGGTGGTGAAAAACTGTTTTTT
CDR3 protein: CASSVAPNGGEKLFF

V gene: TRBV14
D gene: TRBD2
clone size: .
J gene: TRBJ2-3
CDR3 DNA: TGTGCCAGCAGCCAATTTAGCGGGGGGTTCACAGATACGCAGTATTTT
CDR3 protein: CASSQFSGGFTDTQYF

V gene: TRBV3-1/TRBV3-2
D gene: .
clone size: .
J gene: TRBJ1-2
CDR3 DNA: TGTGCCAGCAGCCACGAGGGGACCTATGGCTACACCTTC
CDR3 protein: CASSHEGTYGYTF

V gene: TRBV12-3/TRBV12-4
D gene: TRBD1
clone size: .
J gene: TRBJ1-5
CDR3 DNA: TGTGCCAGCAGTTTATCCTCGACAGGGACATATCATTTT
CDR3 protein: CASSLSSTGTYHF

V gene: TRBV2
D gene: TRBD2
clone size: .
J gene: TRBJ2-1
CDR3 DNA: TGTGCCAGCAAGGCGGGAGGTTCCTACAATGAGCAGTTCTTC
CDR3 protein: CASKAGGSYNEQFF

V gene: TRBV7-3
D gene: TRBD2
clone size: .
J gene: TRBJ2-1
CDR3 DNA: TGTGCCAGCAGTACTAGCGGGGGGATAACCTACAATGAGCAGTTCTTC
CDR3 protein: CASSTSGGITYNEQFF

V gene: TRBV6-6
D gene: TRBD1
clone size: few
J gene: TRBJ1-2
CDR3 DNA: TGTGCCAGCCAGACAGGGACCGCCTATGGCTACACCTTC
CDR3 protein: CASQTGTAYGYTF

V gene: TRBV4-3
D gene: TRBD2
clone size: .
J gene: TRBJ2-3
CDR3 DNA: TGCGCCAGCAGCCAAGGCCCCGGGCGGGGGGCGGAAACAGATACGCAGTATTTT
CDR3 protein: CASSQGPGRGAETDTQYF

V gene: TRBV2
D gene: .
clone size: .
J gene: TRBJ2-1
CDR3 DNA: TGTGCCAGGGGCAAGGGGGGCTATGAGCAGTTCTTC
CDR3 protein: CARGKGGYEQFF

V gene: TRBV6-2/TRBV6-3
D gene: .
clone size: few
J gene: TRBJ2-1
CDR3 DNA: TGTGCCAGCAGTTACCGCAGCTCCTCTAGGCGTAGGAGTGAGCAGTTCTTC
CDR3 protein: CASSYRSSSRRRSEQFF

V gene: TRBV7-3
D gene: .
clone size: .
J gene: TRBJ2-2
CDR3 DNA: TGTGCCTCCACCGACCCGAACACCGGGGAGCTGTTTTTT
CDR3 protein: CASTDPNTGELFF

V gene: TRBV6-6
D gene: .
clone size: .
J gene: TRBJ2-5
CDR3 DNA: TGTGCCAGCAGTTACGGCCTGGGCGAGGAGACCCAGTACTTC
CDR3 protein: CASSYGLGEETQYF

V gene: TRBV21-1
D gene: .
clone size: few
J gene: TRBJ2-7
CDR3 DNA: TGTGCCAGCAGCCGGGACCTACTAGCGGGTGAGACCTACGAGCAGTACTTC
CDR3 protein: CASSRDLLAGETYEQYF

V gene: TRBV6-2/TRBV6-3
D gene: .
clone size: .
J gene: TRBJ2-5
CDR3 DNA: TGTGCCAGCAGCCAGCATTTAAGGACAGTTGGGGAGACCCAGTACTTC
CDR3 protein: CASSQHLRTVGETQYF

V gene: TRBV7-9
D gene: .
clone size: .
J gene: TRBJ1-5
CDR3 DNA: TGTGCCAGCAGCTCGGGGGGATCCAATCAGCCCCAGCATTTT
CDR3 protein: CASSSGGSNQPQHF